Presented here are 26 T cell receptor beta chains from one specimen sequenced in a study of cytomegalovirus exposure and HLA in healthy donors. The PCR ran on 60 Vbeta and 13 Jbeta primers. Some clones are missing from TCRdb's copy, which holds only in-frame ones; the method was immunoSEQ multiplex PCR. The sample carries about 94,000 clones, around 74% recorded once. Material: PBMCs. These receptors were collected from a man aged 40-50 years in good health and CMV-seropositive.

This clone appeared once. J is TRBJ2-2 and V is TRBV19; 9 bases match TRBD2. Trimming cost V 3 bases and J 5 bases; bases outside gene matches: 10. Looked up from germline, CDR1 is LNHDA and CDR2 is SQIVND (reference sequence). The CDR3 totals 17 residues. The CDR3 sequence: CASSIGGGTSSTGELFF. The DNA of the CDR3 is TGTGCCAGTAGTATTGGAGGAGGGACTAGCTCGACCGGGGAGCTGTTTTTT.

The rearrangement uses TRBV5-4 and TRBJ2-7; 9 bases are shared with TRBD2. The CDR3 spans 15 residues. After removal of 4 bases from V and 0 bases from J, the junction contained 5 bases not matched to a gene. Germline V gene lookup returns CDR1 SGHNT and CDR2 YYREEE (reference sequence). In DNA, the CDR3 is TGTGCCAGCAGCCCCGGGACTAGCAGCTCCTACGAGCAGTACTTC. This sequence encodes CASSPGTSSSYEQYF.

V gene TRBV6-6 combines with J gene TRBJ2-3; 11 bases are shared with TRBD2. The CDR3 is 16 amino acids. Germline assignment: CDR1 MNHNY and CDR2 SVGAGI (reference sequence). The trim removed 5 bases at V and 4 bases at J, leaving 8 bases unmatched. The chain's CDR3 is CASSRLAGGLPDTQYF. The CDR3 DNA is TGTGCCAGCAGTAGGCTAGCGGGGGGTCTTCCAGATACGCAGTATTTT.

Comments on this clone: At one end the junction does not follow the germline gene, possibly because of a read error. This chain's CDR3 is CSSSFLVREQYF. The CDR3 DNA reads TGTTCCAGCAGCTTTCTAGTCCGCGAGCAGTACTTC. The chain combines TRBV7-9 with TRBJ2-7; D unresolved. CDR3 length: 12 residues. Germline V CDR1 and CDR2: SEHNR, FQNEAQ (reference sequence).

As for this clone: This sample also contains other DNA sequences that code for the same CDR3. The chain combines TRBV5-4 with TRBJ1-1; D gene unclear. This CDR3 spans 13 amino acids. Trimming stripped 0 bases from V and 1 base from J, with 4 bases between. Per the germline V gene, CDR1 is SGHNT and CDR2 is YYREEE (reference sequence). This CDR3 is CASSLGRNTEAFF. For the CDR3, the DNA is TGTGCCAGCAGCTTGGGCAGGAACACTGAAGCTTTCTTT. The full variable domain, rest sourced from reference TRBV5-4 and TRBJ1-1, is ETGVTQSPTHLIKTRGQQVTLRCSSQSGHNTVSWYQQALGQGPQFIFQYYREEENGRGNFPPRFSGLQFPNYSSELNVNALELDDSALYLCASSLGRNTEAFFGQGTRLTVV.

This chain links TRBV28 with TRBJ2-7; TRBD2 aligns across 7 bases. After removal of 7 bases from V and 0 bases from J, the junction contained 6 bases not matched to a gene. The germline V gene encodes CDR1 MDHEN and CDR2 SYDVKM. The CDR3 length is 14 residues. The CDR3 bases are TGTGCCAGCATCACACGGACTAGCTCCTACGAGCAGTACTTC. Translating it yields CASITRTSSYEQYF.

The chain employs TRBV15 and TRBJ2-7, with D tentatively TRBD2 (6 bases). CDR1 is LNHNV and CDR2 is YYDKDF in the germline V gene (reference sequence). The CDR3 extends over 14 amino acids. The ends were cut back, 3 bases at V and 3 bases at J, with 12 bases in the middle. Written as DNA, the CDR3 is TGTGCCACCAGCAGTGGGGACTCAGTCTACGAGCAGTACTTC. Protein sequence: CATSSGDSVYEQYF.

The rearrangement joins TRBV5-4 to TRBJ2-7; 7 nucleotides line up with TRBD2. The CDR3 is 15 amino acids. CDR1 is SGHNT and CDR2 is YYREEE in the germline V gene (reference sequence). V shed 1 base and J 5 bases; nucleotides not matched to a gene: 9. CDR3 amino acids: CASSLLGGGPDEQYF. CDR3 DNA: TGTGCCAGCAGCTTGCTGGGGGGAGGGCCCGACGAGCAGTACTTC.

V usage is TRBV28 and J usage is TRBJ2-1; 9 positions match TRBD1. This CDR3 is 18 amino acids long. Germline values: CDR1 MDHEN, CDR2 SYDVKM. V gave up 5 bases and J gave up 0 bases; unmatched junction bases: 11. CDR3 sequence: CASSPGTGMGGSYNEQFF. CDR3 coding DNA: TGTGCCAGCAGTCCCGGGACAGGGATGGGGGGCTCCTACAATGAGCAGTTCTTC.

The CDR3 DNA reads TGCAGCGTTGAGGTGTTAGTGACGGGCAATGAGCAGTTCTTC. It specifies CSVEVLVTGNEQFF. The chain links TRBV29-1 to TRBJ2-1; D unclear. This CDR3 has 14 residues. CDR1 is SQVTM, CDR2 ANQGSEA, per germline. V was cut by 3 bases and J by 6 bases, with 15 bases left in between.

This chain uses TRBV18 with TRBJ2-7, with D maybe TRBD1 (6 bases). This CDR3 comprises 15 residues. V lost 4 bases and J 5 bases, leaving 18 bases between the germline ends. Germline V lookup: CDR1 KGHSH, CDR2 LQKENI. CDR3 protein: CASSHEGGFRDEQYF. CDR3 in DNA: TGTGCCAGCTCACACGAAGGGGGATTCCGCGACGAGCAGTACTTC.

The chain is built from TRBV2 and TRBJ1-4, with TRBD1 identical over 9 bases. Germline V gene sequence: CDR1 SNHLY, CDR2 FYNNEI. The CDR3 consists of 15 residues. Losses at the gene ends were 4 bases for V and 8 bases for J; bases not matched to a gene: 8. CDR3 protein: CASSGQGVTSEKLFF. CDR3 bases: TGTGCCAGCAGTGGACAGGGGGTTACCTCCGAAAAACTGTTTTTT.

The chain combines TRBV5-1 with TRBJ1-6, with D perhaps matching TRBD1 (6 bases). The V gene lost 3 bases and the J gene lost 7 bases, with 14 bases spanning the gap. This CDR3 is built from 15 residues. Germline-derived CDR1 and CDR2 are SGHRS and YFSETQ. The DNA of the CDR3 is TGCGCCAGCAGCTCTGGGGGCAGCCAGAATTCACCCCTCCACTTT. Amino acid sequence: CASSSGGSQNSPLHF.

This clone has only a few counts. This chain uses TRBV6-1 with TRBJ1-5; D may be TRBD1 (5 bases). The V and J ends lost 1 base and 2 bases respectively, with 6 bases between them. The CDR3 is 14 residues long. CDR1 is MNHNS and CDR2 is SASEGT in the germline V gene. CDR3 DNA sequence: TGTGCCAGCAGTGAAGGGGGGGGCAATCAGCCCCAGCATTTT. Its translation: CASSEGGGNQPQHF.

The CDR3 here is CASSVSRSTEQYF. The CDR3 region has the DNA TGTGCCAGCAGTGTGTCTAGATCGACCGAGCAGTACTTC. The rearrangement uses TRBV6-4 and TRBJ2-7; no clear D. This CDR3 region has 13 residues. The germline V and J ends were trimmed by 4 bases and 6 bases, with 13 bases remaining between them. Germline V gives CDR1 MRHNA, CDR2 SNTAGT.

The rearrangement links TRBV27 to TRBJ1-2, with 10 bases aligning to TRBD1. The CDR3 covers 13 residues. Germline CDR1 and CDR2: MNHEY and SMNVEV (reference sequence). The ends lost 9 bases at V and 2 bases at J; junction bases unmatched: 3. The DNA for the CDR3 is TGTGCCAGGGGGGACAGGGGAAACTATGGCTACACCTTC. This codes for CARGDRGNYGYTF.

This chain connects TRBV19 to TRBJ2-1; 7 positions match TRBD2. This CDR3 has 12 amino acids. The germline gives CDR1 LNHDA, CDR2 SQIVND (reference sequence). V shed 3 bases, J shed 9 bases, and the junction held 2 bases outside the gene matches. CDR3 loop: CASSMGGAEQFF. The CDR3 coding sequence is TGTGCCAGTAGTATGGGAGGGGCTGAGCAGTTCTTC.

V usage is TRBV5-1 and J usage is TRBJ2-5; TRBD2 matches 11 bases. This CDR3 comprises 15 residues. Germline CDR1 reads SGHRS; CDR2 reads YFSETQ. Germline trimming cut 4 bases from V and 3 bases from J; bases unmatched to any gene: 5. This chain's CDR3 is CASSTSGLAEETQYF. CDR3 nucleotides: TGCGCCAGCAGCACGTCGGGACTAGCGGAAGAGACCCAGTACTTC.

The V gene is TRBV4-2, the J gene TRBJ2-3; 9 nucleotides agree with TRBD2. The germline V gene has CDR1 LGHNA and CDR2 YNFKEQ. The V and J ends lost 1 base and 5 bases, in that order; junction bases with no gene match: 10. The CDR3 is made up of 17 amino acids. The CDR3 bases are TGTGCCAGCAGCCAAGTACGTGGCGGGGGGGCAGGAGATACGCAGTATTTT. This sequence encodes CASSQVRGGGAGDTQYF.

This clone was seen a handful of times. This chain links TRBV4-3 with TRBJ2-7; 9 positions agree with TRBD1. The trim removed 3 bases at V and 2 bases at J, leaving 8 bases unmatched. Germline V gene data show CDR1 as LGHNA and CDR2 as YSLEER. The CDR3 totals 16 residues. The CDR3 reads CASSHLPGQGPYEQYF. CDR3 nucleotides: TGCGCCAGCAGCCACCTACCGGGACAGGGACCCTACGAGCAGTACTTC.

The chain has TRBV6-1 and TRBJ2-7; 8 bases are a match to TRBD1. This CDR3 has 15 amino acids. Germline V gene sequence: CDR1 MNHNS, CDR2 SASEGT. V dropped 8 bases and J dropped 2; count of bases not matched to a gene: 11. CDR3 DNA: TGTGCCAGCGGGACGACAGGGGCTAAGCCCTACGAGCAGTACTTC. The encoded protein is CASGTTGAKPYEQYF.

CDR3: CASSVRGPYEQYF. The CDR3, as DNA: TGCGCCAGCAGTGTCAGGGGGCCCTACGAGCAGTACTTC. This chain uses TRBV10-2 with TRBJ2-5; 8 positions agree with TRBD1. The J call may be wrong; the DNA end is better matched by TRBJ2-7. CDR3 size: 13 residues. The germline V gene has CDR1 WSHSY and CDR2 SAAADI.

The V call is TRBV29-1, the J call TRBJ2-1, with TRBD1 matching 7 bases. The trim removed 3 bases at V and 9 bases at J, leaving 17 bases unmatched. Germline CDR1 is SQVTM and CDR2 is ANQGSEA. The CDR3 runs to 16 residues. CDR3: CSVEASGTVVFSEQFF. The CDR3 DNA reads as TGCAGCGTTGAGGCCTCCGGGACAGTGGTTTTCAGTGAGCAGTTCTTC.

The V gene is TRBV6-5, the J gene TRBJ2-1; 7 bases line up with TRBD2. This CDR3 contains 13 residues. Germline CDR1 is MNHEY and CDR2 is SVGAGI. V shed 5 bases and J 9 bases; nucleotides not matched to a gene: 7. The CDR3 DNA sequence: TGTGCCAGCAGTGGACTAGTCCTGGGTGAGCAGTTCTTC. Amino acids: CASSGLVLGEQFF.

This clone turned up a few times. This chain connects TRBV6-1 to TRBJ2-7; possible D gene TRBD1, 5 bases. The CDR3 spans 11 residues. The germline V and J ends were trimmed by 8 bases and 4 bases, with 9 bases remaining between them. Per the germline V gene, CDR1 is MNHNS and CDR2 is SASEGT. The CDR3 nucleotides are TGTGCCAGCTGGGGCCTTTACGAGCAGTACTTC. It codes for CASWGLYEQYF.

This chain connects TRBV5-4 to TRBJ2-5; 7 positions match TRBD1. There are 14 residues in the CDR3. With 4 bases clipped from V and 5 bases from J, the junction kept 8 bases outside the gene matches. The germline V gene has CDR1 SGHNT and CDR2 YYREEE (reference sequence). The CDR3 nucleotides are TGTGCCAGCAGCCTGGACAGGTCCGGGGAGACCCAGTACTTC. It codes for CASSLDRSGETQYF.